This TCR beta chain was recorded in a study of technical replicates of blood from several donors. TCRdb's table, derived via immunoSEQ multiplex PCR, lists solely in-frame clones and lacks some. The table includes about 44,000 clones, 96% detected once. CDR3 length equals 14 residues. Trimming pared 1 base from V and 8 bases from J, leaving 14 bases between. Germline lookup yields CDR1 MGHRA and CDR2 YSYEKL. The source is a human donor in good health. The V call is TRBV4-1, the J call TRBJ1-2, with D tentatively TRBD1 (6 bases). Sequenced input: T cells isolated from PBMCs. CDR3 bases: TGCGCCAGCAGCCAAGTTACAGGGATTCAAGGCTACACCTTC. It yields the protein CASSQVTGIQGYTF.